This T cell receptor (beta chain) was obtained from a study of T cell changes during pregnancy in multiple sclerosis. Turning to this clone: The junction departs from germline at one end; a sequencing error may be responsible.

Germline V lookup: CDR1 SQVTM, CDR2 ANQGSEA. This CDR3 is 10 amino acids long. Using immunoSEQ multiplex PCR, the repertoire was profiled, and TCRdb retains in-frame clones only, with some absent. This sample has about 70,000 clones, with approximately 92% found just once. Sequenced material: CD8+ T cells from peripheral blood mononuclear cells, taken in the third trimester of pregnancy. The receptor was derived from a female donor in good health, enrolled as a control in a pregnancy study. The chain carries TRBV29-1 and TRBJ2-1; D gene uncertain. CDR3 protein: CSLERGEQFF. Written as DNA, the CDR3 is TGCAGCCTTGAGAGAGGTGAGCAGTTCTTC.